This T cell receptor (beta chain) was found in a study of prognosis after radiotherapy for stage I lung cancer. Study-wide background: The patients comprised more than ten men and five or six women, spanning ages about 53 to 90 and having a median of about 70 years. Findings and caveats of the study: Stereotactic body radiation therapy was followed by fewer unique TCR clones, median 10,088 versus 6,861.

The CDR3 extends over 15 amino acids. From genomic DNA, TCR beta CDR3 was amplified by two-round multiplex PCR. It was primers specific to each TRBV and TRBJ gene that first-round PCR used. TCRdb reprocessed the multiplex PCR reads via MiXCR and lists one record per CDR3 protein. The sample yields 15,000 or so distinct CDR3 sequences, 25% to 35% seen once. All patients, having had no prior chemotherapy, radiotherapy or other malignancies, were node-negative on CT and PET/CT. As concerns this clonotype: Its cognate antigen is unknown. One end of the junction varies from germline; a read error may be responsible.

The gene calls are TRBV12-3 or TRBV12-4 and TRBJ1-2; D uncertain. The TCR was taken from a donor older than 45 with non-small cell lung cancer. Sample: PBMCs, taken before or after stereotactic body radiation therapy (not recorded which). This chain's CDR3 is CASSFRKGIAYGYTF. DNA for the CDR3: TGTGCAAGCAGTTTTCGGAAAGGGATTGCCTATGGCTACACCTTC.